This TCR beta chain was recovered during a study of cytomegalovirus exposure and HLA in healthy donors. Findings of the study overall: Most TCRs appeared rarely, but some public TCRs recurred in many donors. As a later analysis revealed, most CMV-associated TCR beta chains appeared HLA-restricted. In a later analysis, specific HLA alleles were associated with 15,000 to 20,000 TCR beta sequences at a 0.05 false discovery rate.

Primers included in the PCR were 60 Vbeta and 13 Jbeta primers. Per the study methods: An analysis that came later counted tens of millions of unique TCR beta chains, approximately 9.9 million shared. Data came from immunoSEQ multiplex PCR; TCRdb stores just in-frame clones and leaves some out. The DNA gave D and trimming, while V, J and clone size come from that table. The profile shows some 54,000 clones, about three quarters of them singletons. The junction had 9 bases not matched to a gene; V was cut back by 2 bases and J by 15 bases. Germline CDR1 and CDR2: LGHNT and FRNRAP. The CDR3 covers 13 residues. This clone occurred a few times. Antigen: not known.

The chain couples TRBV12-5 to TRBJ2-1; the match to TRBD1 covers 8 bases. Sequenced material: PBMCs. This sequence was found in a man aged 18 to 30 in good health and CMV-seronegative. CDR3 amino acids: CASGLISGQGLFF. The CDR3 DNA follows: TGTGCTAGTGGTTTGATATCTGGACAGGGACTGTTCTTC.